This T cell receptor beta chain was identified in a study of blood T cell repertoires in COVID-19 (dated by TCRdb to the early 2020s). Looking at the study overall: Samples covering the acute and convalescent phases of COVID-19 were provided by collaborators in the United States, Italy and Spain. The samples were drawn from the first 160 participants of the ongoing ImmuneRACE study and from 1,254 subjects provided by 6 global collaborators. The repertoires were made available in a free public database intended to serve as a resource for research on the immune response to SARS-CoV-2. Where HLA class I and class II types were available, the types were taken from metadata supplied by the sample provider, not from assay-based typing. Deeply sampled blood TCRbeta repertoires from subjects exposed to, actively infected with, or recovered from COVID-19 were included in the dataset. The material from the prospective study consisted of cDNA or gDNA derived from T cells, B-cell-depleted T cells, or PBMCs. Nearly every sample came with metadata listing a de-identified subject ID, COVID-19 status, age in years and sex.

At one collaborating source in Seattle, patients were enrolled during active infection and were followed longitudinally through the course of disease. Whole blood was collected in K2EDTA tubes by collaborating institutions according to the institutions' own protocols. For TCRbeta analysis, collaborators shipped samples as frozen whole blood, isolated PBMCs, or DNA extracted from either of those sample types. The CDR3 holds 14 amino acids from the cysteine to the phenylalanine. Only CDR3 DNA remains: 42 bases, in frame from the first base. CDR1 and CDR2, per the germline V gene (reference sequence), are LGHDT and YNNKEL. Trimmed from V: 7 bases; trimmed from J: 2 bases; junction bases lacking a gene match: 7. Points the paper makes about the study in general: Clinical and demographic metadata were provided uncurated, with the amount varying by source and participant.

A note on this clone: There is no known antigen for this receptor. No qualities accompany the bases; no much larger clone lies one base away.

The immunoSEQ Assay, a bias-controlled multiplex PCR, was used to amplify TCRbeta CDR3 regions from genomic DNA. The paper's processing steps were these. Within the assay, amplification of reference gene primers was used to estimate how many nucleated cells each sample contained. Sequence reads were collapsed and filtered to measure the absolute abundance of every unique TCRbeta CDR3 rearrangement. For each sample, productive Simpson clonality was calculated by taking the square root of Simpson's diversity index across productive rearrangements. The table comes from immuneACCESS by way of TCRdb, which keeps in-frame sequences with V and J called. Part of the clones is missing from these tables; in studies checked, under half for an unresolved V gene and the rest for unknown reasons. That table gives V, J and clone size, and the DNA gave D and trimming. The sample profile shows more than 15,000 clones; about 88% of them were found once. The ten biggest clones cover roughly a third of the sample.

The V and J segments used are TRBV3-1 (or the pseudogene TRBV3-2) and TRBJ2-5; 7 middle bases align to TRBD2. The sequenced sample was peripheral blood. The sequence came from a woman of 80 years or more with COVID-19, enrolled during active disease. The sequenced DNA is TGTGCCAGCAAATTGGCTAGCGGACAAGAGACCCAGTACTTC. It translates as CASKLASGQETQYF.